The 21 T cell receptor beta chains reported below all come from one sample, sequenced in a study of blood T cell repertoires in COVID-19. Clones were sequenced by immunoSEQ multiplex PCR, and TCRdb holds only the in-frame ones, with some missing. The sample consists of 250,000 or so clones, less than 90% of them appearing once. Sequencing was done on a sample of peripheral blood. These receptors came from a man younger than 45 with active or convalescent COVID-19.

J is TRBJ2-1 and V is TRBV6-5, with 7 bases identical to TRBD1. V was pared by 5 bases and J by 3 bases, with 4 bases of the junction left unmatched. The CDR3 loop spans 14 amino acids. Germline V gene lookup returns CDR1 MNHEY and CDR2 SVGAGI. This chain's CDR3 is CASSPRDSYNEQFF. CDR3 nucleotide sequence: TGTGCCAGCAGTCCCCGGGACAGCTACAATGAGCAGTTCTTC.

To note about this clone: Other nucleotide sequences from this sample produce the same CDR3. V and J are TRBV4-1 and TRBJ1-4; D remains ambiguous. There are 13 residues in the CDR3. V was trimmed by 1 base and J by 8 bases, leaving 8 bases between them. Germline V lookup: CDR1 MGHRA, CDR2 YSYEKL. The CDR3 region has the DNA TGCGCCAGCAGCCAAGTTCGGAGAGAAAAACTGTTTTTT. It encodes CASSQVRREKLFF.

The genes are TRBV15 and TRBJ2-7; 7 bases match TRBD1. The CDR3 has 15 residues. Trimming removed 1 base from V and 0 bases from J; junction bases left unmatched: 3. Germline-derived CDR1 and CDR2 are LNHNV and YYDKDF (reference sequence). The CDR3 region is CATSRGTGLSYEQYF. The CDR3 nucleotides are TGTGCCACCAGCAGAGGGACAGGCCTCTCCTACGAGCAGTACTTC.

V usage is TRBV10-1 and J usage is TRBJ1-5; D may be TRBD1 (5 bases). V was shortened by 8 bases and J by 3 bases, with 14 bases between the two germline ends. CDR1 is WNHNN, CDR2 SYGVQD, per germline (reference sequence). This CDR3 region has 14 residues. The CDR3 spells CASRPQGTNQPQHF. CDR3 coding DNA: TGCGCCAGCCGTCCCCAGGGAACCAATCAGCCCCAGCATTTT.

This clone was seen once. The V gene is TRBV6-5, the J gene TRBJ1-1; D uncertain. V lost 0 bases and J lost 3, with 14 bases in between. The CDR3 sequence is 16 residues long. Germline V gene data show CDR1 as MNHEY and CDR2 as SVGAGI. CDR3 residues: CASSYSIQTGDTEAFF. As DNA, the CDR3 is TGTGCCAGCAGTTACTCGATACAGACCGGGGACACTGAAGCTTTCTTT.

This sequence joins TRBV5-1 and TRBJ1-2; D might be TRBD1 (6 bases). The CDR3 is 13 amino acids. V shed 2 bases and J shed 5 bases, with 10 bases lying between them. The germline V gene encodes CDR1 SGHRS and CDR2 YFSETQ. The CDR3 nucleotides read TGCGCCAGCAGCTTTGGGGGCGGGTATGGCTACACCTTC. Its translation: CASSFGGGYGYTF.

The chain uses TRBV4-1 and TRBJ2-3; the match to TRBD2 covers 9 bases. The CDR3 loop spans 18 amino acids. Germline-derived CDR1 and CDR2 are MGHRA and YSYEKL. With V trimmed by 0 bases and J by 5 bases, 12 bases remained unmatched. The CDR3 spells CASSQETVGGGAEDTQYF. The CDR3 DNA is TGCGCCAGCAGCCAAGAGACGGTGGGCGGGGGGGCCGAAGATACGCAGTATTTT.

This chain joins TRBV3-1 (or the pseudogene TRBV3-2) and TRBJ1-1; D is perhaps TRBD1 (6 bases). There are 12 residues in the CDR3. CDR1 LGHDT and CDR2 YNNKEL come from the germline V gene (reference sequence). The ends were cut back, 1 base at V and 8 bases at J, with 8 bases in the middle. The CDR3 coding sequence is TGTGCCAGCAGCCAAGTACAGGGAGAAGCTTTCTTT. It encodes CASSQVQGEAFF.

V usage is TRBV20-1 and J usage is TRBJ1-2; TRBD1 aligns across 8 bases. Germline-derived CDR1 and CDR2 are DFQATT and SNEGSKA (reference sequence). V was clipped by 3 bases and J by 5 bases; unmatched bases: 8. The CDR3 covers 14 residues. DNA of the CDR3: TGCAGTGCTAGTCGCGGGGACAGGCGATATGGCTACACCTTC. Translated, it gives CSASRGDRRYGYTF.

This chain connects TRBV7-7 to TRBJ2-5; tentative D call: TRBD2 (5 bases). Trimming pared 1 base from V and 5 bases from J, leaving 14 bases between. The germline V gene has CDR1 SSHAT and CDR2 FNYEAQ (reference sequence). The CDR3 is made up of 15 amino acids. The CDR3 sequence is CASSLGGTSGETQYF. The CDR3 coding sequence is TGTGCCAGCAGCTTAGGCGGAACGTCGGGGGAGACCCAGTACTTC.

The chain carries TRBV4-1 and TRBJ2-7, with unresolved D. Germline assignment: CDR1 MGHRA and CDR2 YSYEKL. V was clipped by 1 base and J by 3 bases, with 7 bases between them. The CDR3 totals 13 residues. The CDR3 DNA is TGCGCCAGCAGCCAAGGAAGAGACTACGAGCAGTACTTC. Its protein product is CASSQGRDYEQYF.

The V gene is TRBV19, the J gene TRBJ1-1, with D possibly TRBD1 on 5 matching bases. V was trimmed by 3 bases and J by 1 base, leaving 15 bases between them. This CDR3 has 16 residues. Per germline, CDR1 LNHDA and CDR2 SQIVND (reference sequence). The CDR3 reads CASSIRKTDRNTEAFF. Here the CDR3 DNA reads TGTGCCAGTAGTATTAGGAAGACAGATAGGAACACTGAAGCTTTCTTT.

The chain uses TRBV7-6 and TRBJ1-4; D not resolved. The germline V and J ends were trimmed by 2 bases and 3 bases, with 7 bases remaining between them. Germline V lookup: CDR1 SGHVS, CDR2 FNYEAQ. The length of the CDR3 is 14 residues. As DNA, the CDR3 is TGTGCCAGCAGCTTACGAGTAGCTAATGAAAAACTGTTTTTT. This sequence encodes CASSLRVANEKLFF.

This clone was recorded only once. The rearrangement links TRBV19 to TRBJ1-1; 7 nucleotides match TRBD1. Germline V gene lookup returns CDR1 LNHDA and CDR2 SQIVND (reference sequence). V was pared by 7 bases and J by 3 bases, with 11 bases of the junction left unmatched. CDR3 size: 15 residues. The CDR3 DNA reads TGTGCCAGTAAGGAGGGGGCGTCCGCGTACACTGAAGCTTTCTTT. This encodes CASKEGASAYTEAFF.

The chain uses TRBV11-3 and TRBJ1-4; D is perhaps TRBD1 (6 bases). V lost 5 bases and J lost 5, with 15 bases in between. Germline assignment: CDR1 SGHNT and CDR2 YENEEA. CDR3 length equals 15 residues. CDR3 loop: CASSRTDRWNEKLFF. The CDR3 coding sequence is TGTGCCAGCAGCCGAACCGACAGGTGGAATGAAAAACTGTTTTTT.

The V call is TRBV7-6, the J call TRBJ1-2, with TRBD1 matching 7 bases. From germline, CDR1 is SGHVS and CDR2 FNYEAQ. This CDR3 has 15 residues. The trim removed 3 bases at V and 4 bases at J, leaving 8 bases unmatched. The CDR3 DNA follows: TGTGCCAGCAGCTTGGGGAACGCAGGGGGCTATGGCTACACCTTC. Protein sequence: CASSLGNAGGYGYTF.

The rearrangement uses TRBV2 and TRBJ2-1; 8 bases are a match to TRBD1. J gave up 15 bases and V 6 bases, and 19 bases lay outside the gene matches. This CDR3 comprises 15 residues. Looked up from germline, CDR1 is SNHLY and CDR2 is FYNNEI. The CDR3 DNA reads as TGTGCCAGCAGAGGGGGGATAGGACAGGGTGTTAATGTGTTCTTC. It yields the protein CASRGGIGQGVNVFF.

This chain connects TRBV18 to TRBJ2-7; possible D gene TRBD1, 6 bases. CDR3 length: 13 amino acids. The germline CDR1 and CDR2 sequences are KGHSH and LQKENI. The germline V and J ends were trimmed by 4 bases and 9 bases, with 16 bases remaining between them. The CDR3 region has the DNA TGTGCCAGCTCACGACAGGACCAGGTTGGGCAGTACTTC. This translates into CASSRQDQVGQYF.

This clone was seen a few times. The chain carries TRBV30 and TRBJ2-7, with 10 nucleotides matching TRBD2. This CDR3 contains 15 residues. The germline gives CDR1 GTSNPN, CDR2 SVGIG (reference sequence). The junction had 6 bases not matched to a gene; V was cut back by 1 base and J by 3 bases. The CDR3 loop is CAWSESGGAIYEQYF. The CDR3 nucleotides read TGTGCCTGGAGTGAGAGCGGGGGGGCCATCTACGAGCAGTACTTC.

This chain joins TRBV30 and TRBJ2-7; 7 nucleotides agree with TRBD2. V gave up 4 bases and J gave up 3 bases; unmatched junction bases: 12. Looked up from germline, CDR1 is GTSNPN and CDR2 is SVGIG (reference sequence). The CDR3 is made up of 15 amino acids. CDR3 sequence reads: CAWTPMGGVGYEQYF. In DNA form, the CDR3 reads TGTGCCTGGACCCCAATGGGGGGGGTTGGCTACGAGCAGTACTTC.

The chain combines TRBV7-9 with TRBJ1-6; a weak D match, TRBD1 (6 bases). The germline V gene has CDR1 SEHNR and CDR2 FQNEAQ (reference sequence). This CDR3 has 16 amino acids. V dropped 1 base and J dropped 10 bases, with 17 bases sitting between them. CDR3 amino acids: CASSLGRSTGNSPLHF. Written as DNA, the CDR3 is TGTGCCAGCAGCTTAGGTCGGAGTACAGGGAACTCACCCCTCCACTTT.